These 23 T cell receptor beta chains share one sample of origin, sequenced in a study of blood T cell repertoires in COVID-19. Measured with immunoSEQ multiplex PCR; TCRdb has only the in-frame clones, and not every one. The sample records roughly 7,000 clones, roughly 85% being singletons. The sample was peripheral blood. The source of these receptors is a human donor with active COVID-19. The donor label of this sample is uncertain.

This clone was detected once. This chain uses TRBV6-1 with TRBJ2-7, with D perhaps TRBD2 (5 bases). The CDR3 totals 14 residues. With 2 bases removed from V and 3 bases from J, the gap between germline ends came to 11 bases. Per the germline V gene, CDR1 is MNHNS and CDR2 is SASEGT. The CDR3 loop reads CASSESGVLYEQYF. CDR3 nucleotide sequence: TGTGCCAGCAGTGAATCCGGGGTTCTCTACGAGCAGTACTTC.

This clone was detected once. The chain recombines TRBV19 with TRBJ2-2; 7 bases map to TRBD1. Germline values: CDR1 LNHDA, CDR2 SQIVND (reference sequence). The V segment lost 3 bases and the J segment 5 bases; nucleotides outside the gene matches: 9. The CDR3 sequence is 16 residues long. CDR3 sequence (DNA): TGTGCCAGTAGTATTGAATTCGGCAGGGGGACCGGGGAGCTGTTTTTT. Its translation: CASSIEFGRGTGELFF.

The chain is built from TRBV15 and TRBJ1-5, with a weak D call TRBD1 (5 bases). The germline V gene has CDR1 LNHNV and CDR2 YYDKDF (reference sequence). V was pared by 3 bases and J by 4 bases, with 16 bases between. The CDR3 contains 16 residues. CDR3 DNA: TGTGCCACCAGCAGGCCAGGGAAAGGACTAAATCAGCCCCAGCATTTT. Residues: CATSRPGKGLNQPQHF.

The CDR3 region is CASSNRAEQYF. Here the CDR3 DNA reads TGTGCCAGCAGTAACAGAGCCGAGCAGTACTTC. The gene calls are TRBV12-3 or TRBV12-4 and TRBJ2-7; D uncertain. There are 11 residues in the CDR3. The V gene lost 5 bases and the J gene lost 6 bases, with 8 bases spanning the gap.

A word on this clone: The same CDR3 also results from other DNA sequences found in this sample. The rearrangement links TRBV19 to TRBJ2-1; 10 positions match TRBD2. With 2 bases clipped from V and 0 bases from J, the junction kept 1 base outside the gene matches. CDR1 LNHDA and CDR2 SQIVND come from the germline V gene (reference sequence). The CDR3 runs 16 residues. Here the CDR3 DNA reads TGTGCCAGTAGTATACTAGCGGGAGACTCCTACAATGAGCAGTTCTTC. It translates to CASSILAGDSYNEQFF.

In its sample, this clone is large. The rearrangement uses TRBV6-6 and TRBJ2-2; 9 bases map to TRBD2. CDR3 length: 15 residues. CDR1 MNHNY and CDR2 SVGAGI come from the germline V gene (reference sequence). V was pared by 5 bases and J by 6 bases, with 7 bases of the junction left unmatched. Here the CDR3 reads CASSLPLAGPGELFF. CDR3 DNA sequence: TGTGCCAGCAGTCTCCCCCTAGCGGGACCCGGGGAGCTGTTTTTT.

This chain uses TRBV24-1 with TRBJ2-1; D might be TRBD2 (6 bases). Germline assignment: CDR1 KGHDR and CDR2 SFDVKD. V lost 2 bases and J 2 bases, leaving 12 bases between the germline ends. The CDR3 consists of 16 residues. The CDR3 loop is CATSDSLARTYNEQFF. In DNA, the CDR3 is TGTGCCACCAGTGATTCCCTAGCGAGAACCTACAATGAGCAGTTCTTC.

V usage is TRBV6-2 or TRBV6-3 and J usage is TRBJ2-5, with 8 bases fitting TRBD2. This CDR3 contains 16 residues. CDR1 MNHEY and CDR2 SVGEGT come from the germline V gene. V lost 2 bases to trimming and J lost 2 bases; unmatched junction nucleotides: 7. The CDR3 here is CASSYETGGFQETQYF. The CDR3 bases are TGTGCCAGCAGTTACGAAACGGGAGGGTTTCAAGAGACCCAGTACTTC.

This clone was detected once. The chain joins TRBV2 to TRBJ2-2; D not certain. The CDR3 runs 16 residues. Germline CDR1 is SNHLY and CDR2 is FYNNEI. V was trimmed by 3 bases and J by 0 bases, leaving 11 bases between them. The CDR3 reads CASSDNRQTNTGELFF. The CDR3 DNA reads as TGTGCCAGCAGTGACAACAGACAAACGAACACCGGGGAGCTGTTTTTT.

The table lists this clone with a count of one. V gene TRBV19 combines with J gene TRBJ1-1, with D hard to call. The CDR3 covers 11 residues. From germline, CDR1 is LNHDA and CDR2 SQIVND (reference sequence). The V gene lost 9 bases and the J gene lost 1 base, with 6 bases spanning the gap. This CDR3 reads CASNKNTEAFF. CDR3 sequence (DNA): TGTGCCAGCAACAAGAACACTGAAGCTTTCTTT.

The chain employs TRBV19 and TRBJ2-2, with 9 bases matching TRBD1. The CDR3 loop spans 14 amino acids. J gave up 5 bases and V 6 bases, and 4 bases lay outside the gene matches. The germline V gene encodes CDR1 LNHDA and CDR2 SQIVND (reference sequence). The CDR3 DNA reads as TGTGCCAGTAGGGGACAGGGTGGGACCGGGGAGCTGTTTTTT. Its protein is CASRGQGGTGELFF.

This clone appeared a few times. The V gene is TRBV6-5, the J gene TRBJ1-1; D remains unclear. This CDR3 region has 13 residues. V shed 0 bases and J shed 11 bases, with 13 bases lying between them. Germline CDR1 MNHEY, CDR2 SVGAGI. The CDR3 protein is CASSYSPGEAAFF. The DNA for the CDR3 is TGTGCCAGCAGTTACTCTCCCGGGGAGGCGGCTTTCTTT.

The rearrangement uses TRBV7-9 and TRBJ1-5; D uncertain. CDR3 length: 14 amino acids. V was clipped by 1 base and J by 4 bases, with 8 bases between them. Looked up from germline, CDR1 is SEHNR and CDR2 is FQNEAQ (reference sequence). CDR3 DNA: TGTGCCAGCAGCTTAGGTGCGGAGAATCAGCCCCAGCATTTT. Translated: CASSLGAENQPQHF.

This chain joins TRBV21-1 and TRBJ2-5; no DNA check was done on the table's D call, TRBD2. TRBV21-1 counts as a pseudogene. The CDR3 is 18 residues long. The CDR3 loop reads CASSKTLSTSGERVTQYF. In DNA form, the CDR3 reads TGTGCCAGCAGCAAAACCCTCTCGACTAGCGGGGAAAGAGTGACCCAGTACTTC.

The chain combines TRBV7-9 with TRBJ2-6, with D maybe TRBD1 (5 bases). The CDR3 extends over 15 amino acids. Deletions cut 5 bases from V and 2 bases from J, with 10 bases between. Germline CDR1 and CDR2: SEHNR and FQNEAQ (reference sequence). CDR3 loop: CASSLTGPGANVLTF. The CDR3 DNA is TGTGCCAGCAGCCTCACAGGACCTGGGGCCAACGTCCTGACTTTC.

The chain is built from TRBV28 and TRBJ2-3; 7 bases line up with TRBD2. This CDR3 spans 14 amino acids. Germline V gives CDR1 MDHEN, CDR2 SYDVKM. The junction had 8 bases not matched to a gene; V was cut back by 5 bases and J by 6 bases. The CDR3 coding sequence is TGTGCCAGCAGTCCCGGACTAGTAGTGGATACGCAGTATTTT. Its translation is CASSPGLVVDTQYF. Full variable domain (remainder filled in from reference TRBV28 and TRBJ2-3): DVKVTQSSRYLVKRTGEKVFLECVQDMDHENMFWYRQDPGLGLRLIYFSYDVKMKEKGDIPEGYSVSREKKERFSLILESASTNQTSMYLCASSPGLVVDTQYFGPGTRLTVL.

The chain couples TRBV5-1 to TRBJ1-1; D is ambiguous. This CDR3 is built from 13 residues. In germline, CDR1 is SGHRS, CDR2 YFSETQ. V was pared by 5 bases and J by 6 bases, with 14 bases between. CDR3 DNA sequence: TGCGCCAGCAGAACGAAAGCCCTTTCTGAAGCTTTCTTT. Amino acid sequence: CASRTKALSEAFF.

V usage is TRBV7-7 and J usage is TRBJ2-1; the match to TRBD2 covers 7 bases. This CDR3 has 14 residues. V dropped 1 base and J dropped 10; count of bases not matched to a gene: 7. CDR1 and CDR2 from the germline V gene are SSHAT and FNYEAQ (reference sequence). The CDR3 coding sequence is TGTGCCAGCAGCTTAGTCCTGGGGGGGAGAGAGCAGTTCTTC. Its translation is CASSLVLGGREQFF.

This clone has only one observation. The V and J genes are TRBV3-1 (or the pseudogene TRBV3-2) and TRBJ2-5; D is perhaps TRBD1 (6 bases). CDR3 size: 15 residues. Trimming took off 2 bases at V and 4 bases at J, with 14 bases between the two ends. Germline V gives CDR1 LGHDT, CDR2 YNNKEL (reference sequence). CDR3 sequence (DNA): TGTGCCAGCAGCCAACAAACAGGGTGGGTAGAGACCCAGTACTTC. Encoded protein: CASSQQTGWVETQYF.

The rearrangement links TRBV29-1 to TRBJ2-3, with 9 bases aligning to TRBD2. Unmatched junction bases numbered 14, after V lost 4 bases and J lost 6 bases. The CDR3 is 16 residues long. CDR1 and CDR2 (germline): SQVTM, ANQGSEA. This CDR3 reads CSVVPRGSGSFDTQYF. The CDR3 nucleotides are TGCAGCGTTGTACCTCGAGGTAGCGGGAGTTTTGATACGCAGTATTTT.

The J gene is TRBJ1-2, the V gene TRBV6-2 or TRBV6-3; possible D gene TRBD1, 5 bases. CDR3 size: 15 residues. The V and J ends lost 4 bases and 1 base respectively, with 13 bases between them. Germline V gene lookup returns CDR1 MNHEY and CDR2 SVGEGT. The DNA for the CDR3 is TGTGCCAGCAGTTTCGACAGACGGAATAACTATGGCTACACCTTC. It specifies CASSFDRRNNYGYTF.

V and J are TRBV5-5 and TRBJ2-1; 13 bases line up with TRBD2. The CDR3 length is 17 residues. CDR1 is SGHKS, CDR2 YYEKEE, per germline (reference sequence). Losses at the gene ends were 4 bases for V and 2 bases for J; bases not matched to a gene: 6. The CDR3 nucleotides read TGTGCCAGCAGCCCCGGACTAGCGGGAGCTACCTACAATGAGCAGTTCTTC. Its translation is CASSPGLAGATYNEQFF.

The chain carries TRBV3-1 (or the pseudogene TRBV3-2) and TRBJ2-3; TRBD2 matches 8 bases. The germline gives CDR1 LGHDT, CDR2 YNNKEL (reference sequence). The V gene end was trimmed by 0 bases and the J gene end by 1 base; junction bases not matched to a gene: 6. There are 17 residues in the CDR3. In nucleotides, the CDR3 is TGTGCCAGCAGCCAAGATCGGCGGCGGGGGGGCACAGATACGCAGTATTTT. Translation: CASSQDRRRGGTDTQYF.